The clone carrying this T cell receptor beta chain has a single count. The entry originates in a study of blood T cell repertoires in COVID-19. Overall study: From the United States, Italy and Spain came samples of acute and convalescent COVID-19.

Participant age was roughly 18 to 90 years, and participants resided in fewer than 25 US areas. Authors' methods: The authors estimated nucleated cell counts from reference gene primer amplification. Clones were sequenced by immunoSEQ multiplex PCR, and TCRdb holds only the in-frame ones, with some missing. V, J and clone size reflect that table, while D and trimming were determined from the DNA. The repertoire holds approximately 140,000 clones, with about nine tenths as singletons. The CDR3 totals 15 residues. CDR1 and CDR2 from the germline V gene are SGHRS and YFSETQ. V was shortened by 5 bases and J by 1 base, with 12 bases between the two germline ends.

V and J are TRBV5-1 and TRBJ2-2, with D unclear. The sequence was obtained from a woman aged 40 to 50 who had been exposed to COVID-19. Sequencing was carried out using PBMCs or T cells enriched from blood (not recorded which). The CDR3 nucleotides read TGCGCCAGCAGTCCTTCTCTAGGGAACACCGGGGAGCTGTTTTTT. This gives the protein CASSPSLGNTGELFF.